The clone carrying this T cell receptor (beta chain) was observed once. The study ran its PCR with 60 Vbeta and 13 Jbeta primers. Assay used: immunoSEQ multiplex PCR; TCRdb lists only in-frame clones, some missing. The profile shows 110,000 to 150,000 clones, about 73% of them singletons. In nominal health when sampled, donors likely had unrecorded immune exposures nonetheless. V shed 5 bases and J shed 5 bases, with 6 bases lying between them. Germline CDR1 is LNHDA and CDR2 is SQIVND (reference sequence). The CDR3 totals 11 residues. This sample is drawn from a study of cytomegalovirus exposure and HLA in healthy donors. Study-level background: Of roughly 360 genotyped donors, more than 65% grouped in the Caucasian-associated ancestry cluster.

The sequencing input was PBMCs. The chain carries TRBV19 and TRBJ1-2; no reliable D call. The TCR originated in a woman aged 55-69 years in good health and CMV-seropositive. The CDR3 sequence is CASSAEYGYTF. In nucleotides, the CDR3 is TGTGCCAGTAGTGCGGAGTATGGCTACACCTTC.